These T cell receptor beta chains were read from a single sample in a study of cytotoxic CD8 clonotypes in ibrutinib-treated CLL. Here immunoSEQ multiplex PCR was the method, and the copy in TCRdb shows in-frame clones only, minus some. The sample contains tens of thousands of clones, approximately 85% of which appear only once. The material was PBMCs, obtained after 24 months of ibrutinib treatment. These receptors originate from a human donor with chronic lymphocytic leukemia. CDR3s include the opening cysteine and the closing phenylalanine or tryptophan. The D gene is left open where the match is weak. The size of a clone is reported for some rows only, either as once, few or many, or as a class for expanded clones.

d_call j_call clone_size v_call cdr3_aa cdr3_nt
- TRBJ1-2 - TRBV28 CASSFVRSHYTF TGTGCCAGCAGTTTCGTACGGTCCCACTACACCTTC
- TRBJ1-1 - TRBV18 CASSPGVERPEAFF TGTGCCAGCTCACCAGGGGTTGAGAGGCCCGAAGCTTTCTTT
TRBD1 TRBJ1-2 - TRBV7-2 CASSLAWTGGGYTF TGTGCCAGCAGCTTAGCTTGGACAGGGGGTGGCTACACCTTC
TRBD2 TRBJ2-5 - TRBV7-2 CASSLVSGAQETQYF TGTGCCAGCAGCTTAGTGAGCGGGGCCCAAGAGACCCAGTACTTC
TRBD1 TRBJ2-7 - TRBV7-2 CASSRYGQGGNEQYF TGTGCCAGCAGCCGTTACGGACAGGGTGGTAACGAGCAGTACTTC
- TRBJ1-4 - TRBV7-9 CASSPRQDWGEKLFF TGTGCCAGCAGCCCCCGACAGGACTGGGGTGAAAAACTGTTTTTT
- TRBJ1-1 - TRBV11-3 CASEREKGGTEAFF TGTGCCAGCGAGAGGGAAAAAGGGGGCACTGAAGCTTTCTTT
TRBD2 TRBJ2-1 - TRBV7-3 CASSQGLVGGNEQFF TGTGCCAGCAGCCAAGGACTAGTGGGAGGCAATGAGCAGTTCTTC
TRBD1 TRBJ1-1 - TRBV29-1 CSVEGTLDRGVMNTEAFF TGCAGCGTTGAAGGCACCCTGGACAGGGGTGTCATGAACACTGAAGCTTTCTTT
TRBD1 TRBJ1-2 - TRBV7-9 CASSLASGDRGAYGYTF TGTGCCAGCAGCTTAGCCTCTGGGGACAGGGGGGCCTATGGCTACACCTTC
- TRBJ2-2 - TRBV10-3 CAISEQNTGELFF TGTGCCATCAGTGAACAGAACACCGGGGAGCTGTTTTTT
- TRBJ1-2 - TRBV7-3 CASSLGQDYGYTF TGTGCCAGCAGCTTAGGGCAGGACTATGGCTACACCTTC
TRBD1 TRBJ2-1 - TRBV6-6 CASSSTGGGYNEQFF TGTGCCAGCAGTTCGACAGGGGGCGGCTACAATGAGCAGTTCTTC
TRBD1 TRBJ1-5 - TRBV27 CASSSTGVPSNQPQHF TGTGCCAGCAGTTCGACAGGGGTTCCTAGCAATCAGCCCCAGCATTTT
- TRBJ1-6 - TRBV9 CASRRGTANSPLHF TGTGCCAGCAGAAGGGGGACTGCTAATTCACCCCTCCACTTT
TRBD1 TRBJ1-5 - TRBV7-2 CASSPRQGGQPQHF TGTGCCAGCAGCCCCCGACAGGGCGGTCAGCCCCAGCATTTT
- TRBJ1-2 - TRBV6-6 CASSQDTNYGYTF TGTGCCAGCAGCCAGGACACTAACTATGGCTACACCTTC
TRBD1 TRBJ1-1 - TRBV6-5 CASSRTGTGSFF TGTGCCAGCAGTAGGACCGGGACAGGATCTTTCTTT
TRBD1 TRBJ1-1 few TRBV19 CASYNRGRDAEAFF TGTGCCAGCTATAACAGGGGCCGTGATGCTGAAGCTTTCTTT
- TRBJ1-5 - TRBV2 CASSEAGHSNQPQHF TGTGCCAGCAGTGAAGCCGGCCATAGCAATCAGCCCCAGCATTTT
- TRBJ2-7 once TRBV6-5 CASGSDNYEQYF TGTGCCAGCGGTTCGGATAACTACGAGCAGTACTTC
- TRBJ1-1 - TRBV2 CASSEWSYEAFF TGTGCCAGCAGTGAGTGGAGCTATGAAGCTTTCTTT
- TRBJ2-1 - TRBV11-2 CASSSPSTVVSSYNEQFF TGTGCCAGCAGCTCGCCCTCAACAGTGGTGAGCTCCTACAATGAGCAGTTCTTC
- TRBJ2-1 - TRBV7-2 CASSFWGSSYNEQFF TGTGCCAGCAGCTTTTGGGGGAGCTCCTACAATGAGCAGTTCTTC
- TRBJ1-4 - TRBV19 CASSTNGRATNEKLFF TGTGCCAGTAGTACTAACGGACGGGCAACTAATGAAAAACTGTTTTTT
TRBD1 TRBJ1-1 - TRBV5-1 CASRRGQGDTEAFF TGCGCCAGCAGAAGGGGACAGGGGGACACTGAAGCTTTCTTT
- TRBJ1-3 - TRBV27 CASSPHPSGNTIYF TGTGCCAGCAGTCCACACCCCTCTGGAAACACCATATATTTT
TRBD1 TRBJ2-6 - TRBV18 CASSPLLQGANSGANVLTF TGTGCCAGCTCACCACTTTTGCAGGGGGCGAACTCTGGGGCCAACGTCCTGACTTTC
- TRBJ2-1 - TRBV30 CAWSRNEDEQFF TGTGCCTGGAGCCGGAATGAGGATGAGCAGTTCTTC
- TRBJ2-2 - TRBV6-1 CASNQAGELFF TGTGCCAGCAATCAGGCCGGGGAGCTGTTTTTT
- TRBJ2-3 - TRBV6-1 CASSEGLVLGTDTQYF TGTGCCAGCAGTGAGGGACTCGTGCTTGGCACAGATACGCAGTATTTT
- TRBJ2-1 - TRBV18 CASSPQGRGTINEQFF TGTGCCAGCTCCCCACAGGGACGGGGAACAATCAATGAGCAGTTCTTC
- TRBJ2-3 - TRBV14 CASSPDLGGRGIIDRGGTQYF TGTGCCAGCAGCCCGGACCTGGGTGGGCGCGGGATAATAGATCGTGGAGGTACGCAGTATTTT
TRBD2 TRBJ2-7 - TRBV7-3 CASSPTGTSGGAYEQYF TGTGCCAGCAGCCCAACCGGGACTAGCGGGGGGGCGTACGAGCAGTACTTC
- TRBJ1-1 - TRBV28 CAIVPGNLAEAFF TGTGCCATTGTACCAGGGAATCTCGCTGAAGCTTTCTTT
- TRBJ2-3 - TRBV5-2 CASSLTAGVDTQYF TGTGCCAGCAGCTTGACCGCTGGGGTAGATACGCAGTATTTT
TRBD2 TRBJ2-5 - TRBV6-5 CASSYSTPGREGTQYF TGTGCCAGCAGTTACTCCACTCCCGGAAGGGAGGGGACCCAGTACTTC
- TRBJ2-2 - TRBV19 CASSINGQGMTGELFF TGTGCCAGTAGTATAAACGGGCAGGGTATGACCGGGGAGCTGTTTTTT
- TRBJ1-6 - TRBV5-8 CASSLGGAAISSPLHF TGTGCCAGCAGCTTGGGTGGGGCGGCGATCAGTTCACCCCTCCACTTT
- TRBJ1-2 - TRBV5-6 CASSSIQGNYGYTF TGTGCCAGCAGCTCTATACAGGGCAACTATGGCTACACCTTC
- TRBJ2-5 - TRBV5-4 CASSLLETQYF TGTGCCAGCAGCTTACTGGAGACCCAGTACTTC
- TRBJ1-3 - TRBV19 CASSTTGDRRNTIYF TGTGCCAGTAGTACAACAGGAGATAGACGAAACACCATATATTTT
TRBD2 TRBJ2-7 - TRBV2 CASSLSGGYSYEQYF TGTGCCAGCAGTTTAAGCGGGGGATACTCCTACGAGCAGTACTTC
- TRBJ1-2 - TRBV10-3 CAIRTTGQTTNGYTF TGTGCCATCAGGACGACAGGTCAAACGACGAATGGCTACACCTTC
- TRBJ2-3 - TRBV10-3 CAIGGDTQYF TGTGCCATCGGTGGAGATACGCAGTATTTT
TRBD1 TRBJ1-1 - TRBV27 CATRTGEISEAFF TGTGCCACCCGGACAGGGGAGATCTCTGAAGCTTTCTTT
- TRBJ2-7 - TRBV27 CASSQIPGTIYYEQYF TGTGCCAGCAGCCAAATTCCGGGTACTATATACTACGAGCAGTACTTC
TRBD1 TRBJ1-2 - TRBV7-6 CASSLGDRVGDGYTF TGTGCCAGCAGCTTAGGGGACAGGGTAGGAGATGGCTACACCTTC
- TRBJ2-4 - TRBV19 CASSRVGDIQYF TGTGCCAGTAGTAGGGTCGGAGACATTCAGTACTTC
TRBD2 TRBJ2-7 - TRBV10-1 CASSENWKPGLANYEQYF TGCGCCAGCAGTGAGAATTGGAAACCGGGACTAGCAAACTACGAGCAGTACTTC
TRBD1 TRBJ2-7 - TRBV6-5 CASTGDRGTKQYF TGTGCCAGCACCGGGGACAGGGGTACGAAGCAGTACTTC